The count of the clone carrying this T cell receptor (beta chain) is one. This record comes from a study of blood T cell repertoires in COVID-19. About the research overall: In each case, the material was cDNA or gDNA derived from T cells, B-cell-depleted T cells, or PBMCs.

The table came from immunoSEQ multiplex PCR; TCRdb's copy has only in-frame clones and leaves some out. This sample has under 350,000 clones, with around 90% found just once. Germline CDR1 is SGDLS and CDR2 is YYNGEE. The germline V and J ends were trimmed by 0 bases and 7 bases, with 13 bases remaining between them. This CDR3 has 14 amino acids. This TCR derives from a woman aged 25 to 39 with COVID-19, enrolled during active disease. V is TRBV9 and J is TRBJ1-2; D possibly corresponds to TRBD1 (5 bases). The material sequenced was peripheral blood. The CDR3 loop is CASSVEGALGGYTF. CDR3 coding DNA: TGTGCCAGCAGCGTAGAAGGGGCCCTTGGTGGCTACACCTTC.